Here is one T cell receptor (beta chain) with its context. The antigen is not known. The data are from a study of cytomegalovirus exposure and HLA in healthy donors. Primers: 60 Vbeta forward and 13 Jbeta reverse. Sequencing was performed with immunoSEQ multiplex PCR; in TCRdb, only in-frame clones are kept and a portion is missing. Here the sample spans around 100,000 clones, roughly 66% being singletons. General study points: Reportedly, cytomegalovirus status was diagnosed with high sensitivity and specificity. Within a later analysis, the majority of CMV-associated TCR beta chains appeared HLA-restricted. Exclusion as indistinguishable affected some V segments, including TRBV6-2 and TRBV6-3. The majority of TCR sequences were rare, yet some public TCRs appeared in many donors.

The CDR3 consists of 15 residues. CDR1 is SGDLS, CDR2 YYNGEE, per germline. V lost 2 bases and J 5 bases, leaving 15 bases between the germline ends. Sequenced material: PBMCs. This chain uses TRBV9 with TRBJ2-3, with D tentatively TRBD2 (5 bases). The clonotype was recovered from a man aged 25-45 years in good health and CMV-seronegative. CDR3 nucleotide sequence: TGTGCCAGCAGCGTTACTGGGAGTATTATAGATACGCAGTATTTT. As protein: CASSVTGSIIDTQYF.